This T cell receptor beta chain originates from a study of Graves' ophthalmopathy and Graves' hyperthyroidism. This clonotype was detected ten times or more. Its antigen is currently unknown. CDR3 size: 15 residues. The germline V gene encodes CDR1 LGHNA and CDR2 YSLEER. The ends lost 5 bases at V and 2 bases at J; junction bases unmatched: 8. RNA transcripts served as template for amplifying TCR beta CDR3 sequences. HTBI-primed RT-PCR formed the first round, and a multiplex PCR formed the second. TCRdb fed the multiplex PCR reads into MiXCR, producing one record per CDR3 protein. The sample has around 400,000 distinct CDR3 sequences, roughly 21% seen once. Notes on the study in general: Using a 13-signature model, the authors split ophthalmopathy from stable hyperthyroidism, with about 88% sensitivity and roughly 83% specificity.

The study recruited hyperthyroidism patients aged 18 to 65 who were newly diagnosed, under 2 months' duration. An approximately 10 ml volume of fresh peripheral blood provided the PBMCs. The chain combines TRBV4-3 with TRBJ2-7, with 8 positions matching TRBD2. Sequenced input: peripheral blood. The sequence was obtained from a woman between 18 and 30 years old with stable Graves' hyperthyroidism. CDR3 sequence reads: CASSSKPAGAYEQYF. The CDR3 nucleotides read TGCGCCAGCAGCTCAAAACCAGCGGGAGCCTACGAGCAGTACTTC.